Each of the 20 T cell receptor beta chains below was sequenced from the same sample in a study of cytomegalovirus exposure and HLA in healthy donors. With 60 Vbeta and 13 Jbeta primers, the PCR was carried out. Method: immunoSEQ multiplex PCR; TCRdb's copy keeps in-frame clones and lacks some. This sample's clone table lists some 200,000 clones. The sequenced sample was PBMCs. The receptors shown here come from a girl aged 2 to 9 in good health and CMV-seropositive.

The J gene is TRBJ2-2, the V gene TRBV11-2, with D uncertain. Germline V gene lookup returns CDR1 SGHAT and CDR2 FQNNGV. Trimming took 7 bases from V and 4 from J, leaving 10 bases between them. The CDR3 length is 13 residues. In nucleotides, the CDR3 is TGTGCCAGCAAGGAGACCCGCACCGGGGAGCTGTTTTTT. Protein sequence: CASKETRTGELFF.

V is TRBV7-6 and J is TRBJ2-1; D may be TRBD1 (5 bases). The CDR3 extends over 17 amino acids. Trimming left V 0 bases short and J 2 bases short, with 14 bases between. Germline loops: CDR1 SGHVS, CDR2 FNYEAQ. The CDR3 is CASSLANFRVTYNEQFF. CDR3 nucleotides: TGTGCCAGCAGCTTAGCGAATTTCAGGGTCACCTACAATGAGCAGTTCTTC.

CDR3: CVRSPSNSNQPQHF. The DNA for the CDR3 is TGTGTCAGAAGCCCCAGTAATAGCAATCAGCCCCAGCATTTT. This chain joins TRBV7-5 and TRBJ1-5; the table's D gene call, TRBD1, was not cross checked with the DNA. TRBV7-5 is given as a pseudogene. CDR3 length equals 14 residues.

V and J are TRBV6-5 and TRBJ1-4; D is perhaps TRBD1 (5 bases). The CDR3 covers 16 residues. V gave up 4 bases and J gave up 6 bases, with 18 bases separating them. Germline CDR1 MNHEY, CDR2 SVGAGI. DNA of the CDR3: TGTGCCAGCAGTTTCCTCGTAACAGGTGGGGATGAAAAACTGTTTTTT. Amino acid sequence: CASSFLVTGGDEKLFF.

V and J are TRBV19 and TRBJ2-7; maybe TRBD1 (6 bases). CDR3 length equals 15 residues. Germline CDR1 reads LNHDA; CDR2 reads SQIVND (reference sequence). Trimming removed 5 bases at V and 2 bases at J, with 16 bases between. The CDR3 loop is CASSPRQERPYEQYF. CDR3 nucleotide sequence: TGTGCCAGTAGTCCCAGACAGGAGCGACCCTACGAGCAGTACTTC.

This chain uses TRBV4-2 with TRBJ2-3; the match to TRBD1 covers 8 bases. This CDR3 spans 16 amino acids. The germline gives CDR1 LGHNA, CDR2 YNFKEQ. J gave up 5 bases and V 4 bases, and 11 bases lay outside the gene matches. CDR3 in DNA: TGTGCCAGCAGCCCCCGTGGGCAGGGGGCTGTAGATACGCAGTATTTT. It encodes CASSPRGQGAVDTQYF.

Here the CDR3 reads CASSRRSGGSTDTQYF. The CDR3 DNA is TGTGCCAGCAGTCGTAGAAGCGGAGGGAGCACAGATACGCAGTATTTT. The J gene is TRBJ2-3, the V gene TRBV9, with D possibly being TRBD2 (6 bases). There are 16 residues in the CDR3. Germline lookup yields CDR1 SGDLS and CDR2 YYNGEE. Trimming stripped 5 bases from V and 0 bases from J, with 16 bases between.

The chain couples TRBV6-6 to TRBJ1-4; the D is unclear. CDR1 and CDR2 from the germline V gene are MNHNY and SVGAGI (reference sequence). Trimming took 4 bases from V and 3 from J, leaving 12 bases between them. This CDR3 has 15 amino acids. CDR3 in DNA: TGTGCCAGCAGTTCCGCCGGGAAACCTAATGAAAAACTGTTTTTT. This translates into CASSSAGKPNEKLFF.

V usage is TRBV27 and J usage is TRBJ2-6; D uncertain. Germline CDR1 reads MNHEY; CDR2 reads SMNVEV (reference sequence). There are 18 residues in the CDR3. V gave up 6 bases and J gave up 0 bases, with 18 bases separating them. CDR3 protein: CASRTKTSPSSGANVLTF. In nucleotides, the CDR3 is TGTGCCAGCAGGACAAAAACGTCTCCCTCCTCTGGGGCCAACGTCCTGACTTTC.

The chain recombines TRBV5-1 with TRBJ2-1; 7 bases agree with TRBD2. The CDR3 is made up of 15 amino acids. Trimming cost V 4 bases and J 4 bases; bases outside gene matches: 8. Germline values: CDR1 SGHRS, CDR2 YFSETQ. Written as DNA, the CDR3 is TGCGCCAGCAGCCAGCGGGACCAGGGATACAATGAGCAGTTCTTC. Residues: CASSQRDQGYNEQFF.

The V call is TRBV7-8, the J call TRBJ1-5; 8 bases are a match to TRBD1. The CDR3 loop spans 16 amino acids. Germline trimming cut 7 bases from V and 4 bases from J; bases unmatched to any gene: 12. CDR1 and CDR2 (germline): SGHVS, FQNEAQ. CDR3 nucleotide sequence: TGTGCCAGCACCGAATCGGACAGGGAATGGAATCAGCCCCAGCATTTT. This sequence encodes CASTESDREWNQPQHF.

This chain joins TRBV7-6 and TRBJ2-6; 9 bases match TRBD2. V gave up 3 bases and J gave up 2 bases; unmatched junction bases: 2. CDR1 SGHVS and CDR2 FNYEAQ come from the germline V gene. The CDR3 spans 16 residues. CDR3 region: CASSFIAGAGANVLTF. CDR3 nucleotide sequence: TGTGCCAGCAGCTTCATAGCGGGAGCTGGGGCCAACGTCCTGACTTTC.

The V and J genes are TRBV6-5 and TRBJ2-2; 7 bases map to TRBD1. Losses at the gene ends were 8 bases for V and 6 bases for J; bases not matched to a gene: 12. Germline-derived CDR1 and CDR2 are MNHEY and SVGAGI. This CDR3 has 15 amino acids. CDR3 in DNA: TGTGCCAGCGCGTATGCGACAGGGCGGCCCGGGGAGCTGTTTTTT. This codes for CASAYATGRPGELFF.

The rearrangement links TRBV5-1 to TRBJ2-1, with 8 bases lining up with TRBD1. V trimming: 4 bases; J trimming: 7 bases; junction bases outside the gene matches: 10. Germline V gene lookup returns CDR1 SGHRS and CDR2 YFSETQ. The CDR3 runs to 15 residues. CDR3 nucleotides: TGCGCCAGCAGCCCCCCAGGGGGCCGGGGGAATGAGCAGTTCTTC. Its translation: CASSPPGGRGNEQFF.

The chain couples TRBV28 to TRBJ2-2, with D perhaps matching TRBD1 (6 bases). The CDR3 runs 15 residues. V gave up 6 bases and J gave up 3 bases, with 14 bases separating them. Germline V gene data show CDR1 as MDHEN and CDR2 as SYDVKM. The CDR3 coding sequence is TGTGCCAGCAGCCCCAGTGACAGGTACACCGGGGAGCTGTTTTTT. It translates to CASSPSDRYTGELFF.

The CDR3 sequence is CASTPSGTRFQQYF. The CDR3 bases are TGTGCCAGCACCCCCTCCGGGACTAGGTTTCAGCAGTACTTC. The chain couples TRBV6-1 to TRBJ2-5; 8 bases line up with TRBD2. The ends lost 7 bases at V and 11 bases at J; junction bases unmatched: 15. Germline CDR1 MNHNS, CDR2 SASEGT. This CDR3 contains 14 residues.

The chain carries TRBV11-1 and TRBJ2-7; possibly TRBD1 for D (6 bases). The germline V gene has CDR1 SGHAT and CDR2 FQDESV (reference sequence). Trimming removed 2 bases from V and 3 bases from J, with 11 bases in between. This CDR3 comprises 14 residues. CDR3 DNA sequence: TGTGCCAGCAGCTTACGTAGGGGGTTCTACGAGCAGTACTTC. Protein product: CASSLRRGFYEQYF.

V is TRBV6-6 and J is TRBJ2-1, with TRBD2 identical over 10 bases. The CDR3 length is 15 residues. Germline CDR1 MNHNY, CDR2 SVGAGI (reference sequence). With V trimmed by 5 bases and J by 10 bases, 11 bases remained unmatched. The CDR3 is CASSVQAGGGGEQFF. In DNA form, the CDR3 reads TGTGCCAGCAGTGTCCAAGCGGGAGGGGGAGGCGAGCAGTTCTTC.

This sequence joins TRBV27 and TRBJ1-1; possibly TRBD1 for D (6 bases). Germline V gene sequence: CDR1 MNHEY, CDR2 SMNVEV (reference sequence). The V gene lost 7 bases and the J gene lost 0 bases, with 12 bases spanning the gap. The CDR3 is 14 amino acids. CDR3 protein: CASNEGTLNTEAFF. CDR3 nucleotides: TGTGCCAGCAACGAAGGGACACTGAACACTGAAGCTTTCTTT.

The V gene is TRBV28, the J gene TRBJ2-5, with D maybe TRBD1 (5 bases). The germline V gene has CDR1 MDHEN and CDR2 SYDVKM. The CDR3 loop spans 12 amino acids. The V and J ends lost 7 bases and 3 bases respectively, with 9 bases between them. The CDR3 nucleotides are TGTGCCAGCAATCAGGGAAAAGAGACCCAGTACTTC. Protein product: CASNQGKETQYF.